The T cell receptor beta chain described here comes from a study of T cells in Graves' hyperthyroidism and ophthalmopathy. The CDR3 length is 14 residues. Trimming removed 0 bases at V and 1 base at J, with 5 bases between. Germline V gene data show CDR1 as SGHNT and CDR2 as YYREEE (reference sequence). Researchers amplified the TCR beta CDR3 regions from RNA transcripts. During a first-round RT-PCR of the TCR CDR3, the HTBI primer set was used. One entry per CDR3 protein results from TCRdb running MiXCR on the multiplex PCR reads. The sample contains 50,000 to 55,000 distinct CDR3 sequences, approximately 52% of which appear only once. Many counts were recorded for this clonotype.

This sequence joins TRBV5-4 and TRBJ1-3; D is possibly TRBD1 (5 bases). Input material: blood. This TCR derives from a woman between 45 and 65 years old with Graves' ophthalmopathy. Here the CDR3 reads CASSLEGSGNTIYF. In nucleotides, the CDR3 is TGTGCCAGCAGCTTGGAGGGGTCTGGAAACACCATATATTTT. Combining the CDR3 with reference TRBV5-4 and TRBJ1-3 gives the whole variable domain ETGVTQSPTHLIKTRGQQVTLRCSSQSGHNTVSWYQQALGQGPQFIFQYYREEENGRGNFPPRFSGLQFPNYSSELNVNALELDDSALYLCASSLEGSGNTIYFGEGSWLTVV.